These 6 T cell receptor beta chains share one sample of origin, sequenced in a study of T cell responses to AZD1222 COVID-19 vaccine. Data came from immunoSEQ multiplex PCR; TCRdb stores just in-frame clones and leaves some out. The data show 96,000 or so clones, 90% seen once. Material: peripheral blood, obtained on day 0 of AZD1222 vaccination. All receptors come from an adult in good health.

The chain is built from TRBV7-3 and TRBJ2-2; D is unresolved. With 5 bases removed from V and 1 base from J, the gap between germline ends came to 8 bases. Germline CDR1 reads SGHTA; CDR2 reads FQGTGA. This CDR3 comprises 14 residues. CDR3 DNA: TGTGCCAGCAGCCCCCAGGTGAACACCGGGGAGCTGTTTTTT. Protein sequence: CASSPQVNTGELFF.

The CDR3 sequence: CATTRGENYGYTF. DNA of the CDR3: TGTGCCACCACCCGGGGCGAGAACTATGGCTACACCTTC. The rearrangement uses TRBV24-1 and TRBJ1-2; maybe TRBD1 (5 bases). The V gene lost 8 bases and the J gene lost 2 bases, with 11 bases spanning the gap. The CDR3 consists of 13 residues. CDR1 and CDR2 from the germline V gene are KGHDR and SFDVKD.

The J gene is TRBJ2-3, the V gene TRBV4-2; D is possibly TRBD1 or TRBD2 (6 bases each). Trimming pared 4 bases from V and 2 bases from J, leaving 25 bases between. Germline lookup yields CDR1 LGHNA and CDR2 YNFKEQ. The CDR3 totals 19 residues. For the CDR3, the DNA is TGTGCCAGCAGCCTCCCCTGGGGGCAGGGGAGGCGGGCCACAGATACGCAGTATTTT. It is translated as CASSLPWGQGRRATDTQYF.

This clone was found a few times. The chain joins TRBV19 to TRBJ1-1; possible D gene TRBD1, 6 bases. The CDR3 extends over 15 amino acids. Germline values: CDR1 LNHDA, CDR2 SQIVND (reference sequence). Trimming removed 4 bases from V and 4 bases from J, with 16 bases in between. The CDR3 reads CASSTGTRTGTEAFF. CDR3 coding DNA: TGTGCCAGTAGTACGGGGACAAGAACCGGCACTGAAGCTTTCTTT. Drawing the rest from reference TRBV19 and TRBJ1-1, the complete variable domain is DGGITQSPKYLFRKEGQNVTLSCEQNLNHDAMYWYRQDPGQGLRLIYYSQIVNDFQKGDIAEGYSVSREKKESFPLTVTSAQKNPTAFYLCASSTGTRTGTEAFFGQGTRLTVV.

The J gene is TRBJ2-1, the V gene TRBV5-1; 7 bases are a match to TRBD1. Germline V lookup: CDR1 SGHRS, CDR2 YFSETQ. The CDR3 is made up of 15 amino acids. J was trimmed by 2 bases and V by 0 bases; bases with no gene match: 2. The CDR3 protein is CASSLEGAPYNEQFF. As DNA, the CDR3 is TGCGCCAGCAGCTTGGAGGGGGCCCCCTACAATGAGCAGTTCTTC.

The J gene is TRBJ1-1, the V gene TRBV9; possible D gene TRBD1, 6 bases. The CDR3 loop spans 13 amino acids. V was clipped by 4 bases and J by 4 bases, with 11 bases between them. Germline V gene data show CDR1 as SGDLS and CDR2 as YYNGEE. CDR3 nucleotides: TGTGCCAGCAGCATCAAGGGGGGCACTGAAGCTTTCTTT. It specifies CASSIKGGTEAFF.